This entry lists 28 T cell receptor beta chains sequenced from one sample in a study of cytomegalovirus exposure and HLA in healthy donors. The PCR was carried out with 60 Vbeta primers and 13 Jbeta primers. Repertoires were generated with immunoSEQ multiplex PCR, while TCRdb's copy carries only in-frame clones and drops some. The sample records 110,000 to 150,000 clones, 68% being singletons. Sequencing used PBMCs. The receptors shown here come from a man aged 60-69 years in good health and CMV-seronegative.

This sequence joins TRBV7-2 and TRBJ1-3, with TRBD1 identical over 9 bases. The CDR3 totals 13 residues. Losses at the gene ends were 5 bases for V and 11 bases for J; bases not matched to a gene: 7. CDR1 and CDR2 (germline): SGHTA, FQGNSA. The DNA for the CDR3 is TGTGCCAGCAGCGCAAGGACAGGGGCGGCCATATATTTT. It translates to CASSARTGAAIYF.

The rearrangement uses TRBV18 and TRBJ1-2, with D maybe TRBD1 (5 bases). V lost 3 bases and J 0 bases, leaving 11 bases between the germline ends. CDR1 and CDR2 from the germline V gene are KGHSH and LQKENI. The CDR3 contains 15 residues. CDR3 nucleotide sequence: TGTGCCAGCTCACCGCGGGGGGAGGCTAACTATGGCTACACCTTC. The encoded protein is CASSPRGEANYGYTF.

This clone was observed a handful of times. The CDR3 DNA sequence: TGTGCCAGCAGCCAGCAGACAGAGAGCTACACCTTC. Translating gives CASSQQTESYTF. The J gene is TRBJ1-2, the V gene TRBV4-2; TRBD1 might be the D (5 bases). V was clipped by 3 bases and J by 9 bases, with 11 bases between them. The CDR3 is 12 residues long. Germline V lookup: CDR1 LGHNA, CDR2 YNFKEQ.

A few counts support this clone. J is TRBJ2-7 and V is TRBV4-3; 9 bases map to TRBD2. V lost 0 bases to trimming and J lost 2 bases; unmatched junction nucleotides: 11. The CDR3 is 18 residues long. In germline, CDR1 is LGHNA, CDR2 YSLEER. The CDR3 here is CASSQDQEASGATYEQYF. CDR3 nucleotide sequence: TGCGCCAGCAGCCAAGATCAAGAGGCTAGCGGGGCAACCTACGAGCAGTACTTC.

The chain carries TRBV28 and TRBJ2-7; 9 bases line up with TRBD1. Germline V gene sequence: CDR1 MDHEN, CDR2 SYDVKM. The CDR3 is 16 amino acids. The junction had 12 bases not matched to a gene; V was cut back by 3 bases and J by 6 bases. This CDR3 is CASSFIFGQGLSEQYF. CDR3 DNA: TGTGCCAGCAGTTTCATTTTCGGACAGGGGTTGTCCGAGCAGTACTTC.

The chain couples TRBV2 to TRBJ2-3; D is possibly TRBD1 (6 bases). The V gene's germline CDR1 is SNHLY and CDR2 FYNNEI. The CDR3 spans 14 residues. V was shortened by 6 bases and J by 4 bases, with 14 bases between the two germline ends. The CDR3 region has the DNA TGTGCCAGCAGGCCTACAGGGCTAGCAGATACGCAGTATTTT. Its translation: CASRPTGLADTQYF. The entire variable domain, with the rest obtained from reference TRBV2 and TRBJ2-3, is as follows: EPEVTQTPSHQVTQMGQEVILRCVPISNHLYFYWYRQILGQKVEFLVSFYNNEISEKSEIFDDQFSVERPDGSNFTLKIRSTKLEDSAMYFCASRPTGLADTQYFGPGTRLTVL.

The CDR3: CASIIDRAHTEAFF. CDR3 nucleotide sequence: TGTGCCAGCATCATCGACAGGGCGCACACTGAAGCTTTCTTT. The V call is TRBV28, the J call TRBJ1-1; 7 bases line up with TRBD1. Germline CDR1 is MDHEN and CDR2 is SYDVKM. The length of the CDR3 is 14 residues. J lost 3 bases, V lost 7 bases, and 8 bases had no gene match.

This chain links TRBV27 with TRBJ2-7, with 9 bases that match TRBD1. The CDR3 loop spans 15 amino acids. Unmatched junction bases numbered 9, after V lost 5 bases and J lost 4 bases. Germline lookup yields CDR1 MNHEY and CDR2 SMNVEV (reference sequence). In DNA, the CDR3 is TGTGCCAGCAGTCCCGGACAGGGGCGACTTTACGAGCAGTACTTC. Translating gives CASSPGQGRLYEQYF.

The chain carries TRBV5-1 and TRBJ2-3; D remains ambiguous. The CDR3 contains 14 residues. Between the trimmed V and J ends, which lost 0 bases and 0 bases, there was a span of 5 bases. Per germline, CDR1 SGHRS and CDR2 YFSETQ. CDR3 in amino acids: CASSLVRSTDTQYF. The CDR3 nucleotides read TGCGCCAGCAGCTTGGTCAGGAGCACAGATACGCAGTATTTT.

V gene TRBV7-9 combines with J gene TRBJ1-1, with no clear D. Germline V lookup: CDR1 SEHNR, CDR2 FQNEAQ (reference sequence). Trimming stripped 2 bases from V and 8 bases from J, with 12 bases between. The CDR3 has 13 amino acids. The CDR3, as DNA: TGTGCCAGCAGCTTATCTGCGGGTTTAGAAGCTTTCTTT. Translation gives CASSLSAGLEAFF.

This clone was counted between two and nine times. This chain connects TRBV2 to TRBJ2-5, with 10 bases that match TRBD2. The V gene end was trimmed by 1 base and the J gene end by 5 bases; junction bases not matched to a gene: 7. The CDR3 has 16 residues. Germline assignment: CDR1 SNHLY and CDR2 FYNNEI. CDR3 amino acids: CASSEGASGRGETQYF. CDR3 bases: TGTGCCAGCAGTGAAGGGGCTAGCGGGAGAGGGGAGACCCAGTACTTC.

The CDR3 DNA reads TGTGCCTGGAGTGTCTCACAGGTAGACGGCTACACCTTC. Encoded protein: CAWSVSQVDGYTF. V is TRBV30 and J is TRBJ1-2; possibly TRBD1 for D (5 bases). The V and J ends lost 0 bases and 8 bases respectively, with 13 bases between them. The CDR3 consists of 13 residues. The germline gives CDR1 GTSNPN, CDR2 SVGIG (reference sequence).

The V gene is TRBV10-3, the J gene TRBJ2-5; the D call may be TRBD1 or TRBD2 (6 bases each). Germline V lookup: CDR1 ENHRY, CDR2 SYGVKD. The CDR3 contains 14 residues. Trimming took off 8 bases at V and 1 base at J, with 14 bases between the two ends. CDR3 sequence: CAIGAGTLQETQYF. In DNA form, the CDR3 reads TGTGCCATCGGTGCGGGGACACTCCAAGAGACCCAGTACTTC.

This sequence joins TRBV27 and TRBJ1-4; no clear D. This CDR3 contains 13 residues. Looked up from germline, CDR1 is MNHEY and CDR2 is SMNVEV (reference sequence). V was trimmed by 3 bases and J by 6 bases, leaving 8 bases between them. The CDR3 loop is CASSFVTDEKLFF. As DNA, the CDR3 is TGTGCCAGCAGTTTTGTTACAGATGAAAAACTGTTTTTT.

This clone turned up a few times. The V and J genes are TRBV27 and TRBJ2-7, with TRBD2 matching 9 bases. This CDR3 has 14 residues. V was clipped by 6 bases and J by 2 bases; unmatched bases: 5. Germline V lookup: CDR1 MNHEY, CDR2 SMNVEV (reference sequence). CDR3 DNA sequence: TGTGCCAGCAGCGAGTTAGCGGGAGCCTACGAGCAGTACTTC. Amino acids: CASSELAGAYEQYF.

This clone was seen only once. This CDR3 is CASSYTEGRQPQHF. DNA for the CDR3: TGTGCCAGCAGTTATACAGAGGGCCGGCAGCCCCAGCATTTT. The genes are TRBV6-5 and TRBJ1-5; D is unclear. Between the trimmed V and J ends, which lost 3 bases and 7 bases, there was a span of 13 bases. Germline values: CDR1 MNHEY, CDR2 SVGAGI. CDR3 length equals 14 residues.

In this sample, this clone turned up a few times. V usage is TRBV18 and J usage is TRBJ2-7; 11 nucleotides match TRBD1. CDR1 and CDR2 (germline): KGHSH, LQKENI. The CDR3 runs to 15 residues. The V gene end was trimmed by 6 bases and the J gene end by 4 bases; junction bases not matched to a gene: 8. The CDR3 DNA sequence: TGTGCCAGCTCTCGGACAGGGGGCGACTCTTACGAGCAGTACTTC. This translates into CASSRTGGDSYEQYF.

In DNA, the CDR3 is TGTGCCAGCAGTGACAGGGGGCGGGACACTGAAGCTTTCTTT. It encodes CASSDRGRDTEAFF. The V gene is TRBV6-1, the J gene TRBJ1-1; TRBD1 agrees at 8 bases. Germline assignment: CDR1 MNHNS and CDR2 SASEGT. J lost 3 bases, V lost 3 bases, and 3 bases had no gene match. The CDR3 spans 14 residues.

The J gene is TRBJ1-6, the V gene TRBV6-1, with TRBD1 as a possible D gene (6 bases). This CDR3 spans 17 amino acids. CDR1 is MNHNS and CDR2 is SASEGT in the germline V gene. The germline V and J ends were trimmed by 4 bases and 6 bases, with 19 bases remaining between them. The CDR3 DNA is TGTGCCAGCAGTGCCCTCGGACAGAGAGGCGGTAATTCACCCCTCCACTTT. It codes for CASSALGQRGGNSPLHF.

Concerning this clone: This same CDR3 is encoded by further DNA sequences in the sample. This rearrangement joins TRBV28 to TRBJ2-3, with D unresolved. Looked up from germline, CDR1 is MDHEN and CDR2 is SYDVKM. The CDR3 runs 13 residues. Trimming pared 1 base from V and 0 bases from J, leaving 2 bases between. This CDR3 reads CASSLSSTDTQYF. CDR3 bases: TGTGCCAGCAGTTTATCTAGCACAGATACGCAGTATTTT. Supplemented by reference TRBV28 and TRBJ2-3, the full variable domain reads DVKVTQSSRYLVKRTGEKVFLECVQDMDHENMFWYRQDPGLGLRLIYFSYDVKMKEKGDIPEGYSVSREKKERFSLILESASTNQTSMYLCASSLSSTDTQYFGPGTRLTVL.

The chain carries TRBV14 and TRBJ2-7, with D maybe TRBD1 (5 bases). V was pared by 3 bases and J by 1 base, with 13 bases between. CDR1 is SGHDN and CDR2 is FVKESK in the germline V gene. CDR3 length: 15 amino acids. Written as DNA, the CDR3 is TGTGCCAGCAGCCAGGACCGACAGAGGTCCTACGAGCAGTACTTC. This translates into CASSQDRQRSYEQYF.

The CDR3 region is CASRVDSPSYEQYF. The CDR3 DNA follows: TGTGCCAGCAGGGTGGACAGTCCGTCCTACGAGCAGTACTTC. The chain is built from TRBV2 and TRBJ2-7, with a weak D call TRBD1 (6 bases). The germline CDR1 and CDR2 sequences are SNHLY and FYNNEI. This CDR3 has 14 residues. The V end was cut by 6 bases, the J end by 1 base, with 13 bases between.

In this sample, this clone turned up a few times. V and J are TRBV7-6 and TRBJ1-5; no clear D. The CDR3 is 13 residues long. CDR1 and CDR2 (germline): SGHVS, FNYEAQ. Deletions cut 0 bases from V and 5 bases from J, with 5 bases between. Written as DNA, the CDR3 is TGTGCCAGCAGCTTAGCGAGGTATCAGCCCCAGCATTTT. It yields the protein CASSLARYQPQHF.

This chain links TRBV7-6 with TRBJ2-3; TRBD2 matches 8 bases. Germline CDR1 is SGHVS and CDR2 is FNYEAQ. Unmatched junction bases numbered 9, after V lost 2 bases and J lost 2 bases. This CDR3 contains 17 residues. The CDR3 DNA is TGTGCCAGCAGCTTACTCCCCCCTAGCGGGCTCACAGATACGCAGTATTTT. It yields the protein CASSLLPPSGLTDTQYF.

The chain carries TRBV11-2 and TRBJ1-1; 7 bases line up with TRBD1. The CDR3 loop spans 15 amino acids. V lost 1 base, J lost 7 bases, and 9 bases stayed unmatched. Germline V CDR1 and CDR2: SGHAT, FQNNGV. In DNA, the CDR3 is TGTGCCAGCAGCTTAGGTTCGACAGGGTATGGTGAAGCTTTCTTT. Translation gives CASSLGSTGYGEAFF.

The CDR3 loop is CASSSTGGSNTGELFF. The DNA of the CDR3 is TGCGCCAGCAGTTCGACAGGGGGCTCGAACACCGGGGAGCTGTTTTTT. V usage is TRBV10-1 and J usage is TRBJ2-2; 10 nucleotides agree with TRBD1. The CDR3 has 16 residues. J was trimmed by 0 bases and V by 5 bases; bases with no gene match: 3. Germline values: CDR1 WNHNN, CDR2 SYGVQD (reference sequence).

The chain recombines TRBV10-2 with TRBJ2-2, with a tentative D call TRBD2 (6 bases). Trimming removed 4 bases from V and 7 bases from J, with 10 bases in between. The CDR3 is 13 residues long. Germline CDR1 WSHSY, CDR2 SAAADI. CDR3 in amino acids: CASSGPGLGELFF. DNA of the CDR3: TGCGCCAGCAGTGGGCCGGGACTCGGGGAGCTGTTTTTT.

CDR3: CASSLFRRTSGSYEQYF. The CDR3 DNA sequence: TGCGCCAGCAGCTTGTTTCGCCGGACTAGCGGGAGTTACGAGCAGTACTTC. V usage is TRBV5-1 and J usage is TRBJ2-7; 13 nucleotides agree with TRBD2. Germline lookup yields CDR1 SGHRS and CDR2 YFSETQ. V shed 1 base and J 4 bases; nucleotides not matched to a gene: 8. The CDR3 runs 17 residues.